What follows describes a single TCR beta chain. The data belong to a study of blood T cell repertoires in COVID-19. Study-level information: The study drew acute and convalescent COVID-19 samples from the United States, Italy and Spain. The analysed material was cDNA or gDNA that came from T cells, B-cell-depleted T cells, or PBMCs.

There are 12 residues in the CDR3. V was pared by 4 bases and J by 8 bases, with 12 bases between. The germline CDR1 and CDR2 sequences are SGDLS and YYNGEE. Original handling: How many nucleated cells were present was estimated from reference gene primer amplification. The assay was immunoSEQ multiplex PCR, and TCRdb's table has in-frame clones only and misses some. V and J calls and clone size come straight from that table; D and trimming were deduced from the DNA. The sample yields 6,400 or so clones, about nine tenths seen once. The V and J genes are TRBV9 and TRBJ1-2; D not resolved. The TCR was taken from a man between 70 and 80 years old with active COVID-19. Sequences were obtained from peripheral blood. In nucleotides, the CDR3 is TGTGCCAGCAGCCCAATTTCCGGGGGCTACACCTTC. This translates into CASSPISGGYTF.